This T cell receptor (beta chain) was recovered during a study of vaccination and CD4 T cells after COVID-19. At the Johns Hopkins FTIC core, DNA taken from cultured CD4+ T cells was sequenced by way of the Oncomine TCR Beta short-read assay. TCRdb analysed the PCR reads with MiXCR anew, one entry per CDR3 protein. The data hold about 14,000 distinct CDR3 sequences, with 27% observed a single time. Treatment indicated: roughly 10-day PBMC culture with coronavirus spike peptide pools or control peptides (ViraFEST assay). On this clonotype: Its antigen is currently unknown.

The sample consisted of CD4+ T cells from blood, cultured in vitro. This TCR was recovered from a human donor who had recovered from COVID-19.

DNA for the CDR3: TGTGCCAGCAGACAACGGGACAGGGGGAAATATAGGGATACGCAGTATTTT. As protein: CASRQRDRGKYRDTQYF. The chain combines TRBV3-1 with TRBJ2-3, with TRBD1 matching over 11 bases. CDR3 length: 17 amino acids. Germline V gene data show CDR1 as LGHDT and CDR2 as YNNKEL (reference sequence). V gave up 6 bases and J gave up 6 bases; unmatched junction bases: 14.